This TCR beta chain was sequenced for a study of a mutant IDH1 vaccine in newly diagnosed glioma (TCRdb year 2021). Regarding the study in general: Patients were given eight vaccinations, in weeks 1, 3, 5, 7, 11, 15, 19 and 23, which matched visits V03 through V10. Prior to enrollment, standard therapy consisting of radiotherapy alone, temozolomide alone, or radiochemotherapy with temozolomide had been administered to patients, with the combination being received by most patients. Of the approximately 34 treated patients, around 62% were male and about 40% were female, and a mean age of 40.4 years was recorded. For exploratory analyses, some 24 treated patients had longitudinal TCRB deep sequencing done wherever samples were available. Vaccination started 4-6 weeks after radiotherapy alone, or was given together with temozolomide cycles in the groups whose treatment included chemotherapy. Peripheral blood was drawn at six visits: V03 (baseline), V05, V07, V10, V12 and V13.

Library generation was performed with the immunoSEQ multiplex PCR assay. Following the manufacturer's protocol, the hsTCRB Kit was used to amplify rearranged TCR beta chain sequences. An Illumina MiSeq was used to sequence the TCRB libraries. Per the source publication's procedure: Demultiplexing, trimming and gene mapping were performed with the kit vendor's proprietary platform. Here the immuneACCESS table is served through TCRdb, limited to in-frame sequences with V and J called. Missing clones are a known gap in these copies; in checked studies unresolved V genes cover under half, and the rest lacks a known reason. V and J calls and clone size are given by that table; D and trimming were obtained from the DNA. Across this sample there are about 56,000 clones, with 87% seen only once. In total, the top ten clones hold under 1.5% of the sample. What the authors observed across the whole study: The authors noted that analyses of patient blood samples could not be reproduced because of sample limitations. No apparent relationship was observed between pseudoprogression and alterations in the top peripheral T cell clonotypes detected by TCRB sequencing. Selection of PBMC samples for TCRB deep sequencing was based on availability. Immune responses induced by the vaccine were seen in 90% to 95% of patients across multiple MHC alleles.

The time point label on this specimen signifies: week 23, last vaccination. Each vaccine dose, consisting of 300 ug of a 20-mer mutant IDH1 peptide in Montanide, was administered subcutaneously with topical imiquimod. All donors had newly diagnosed IDH1-mutant astrocytomas of WHO grade 3 or 4 that showed loss of nuclear ATRX. The samples were drawn from NOA16, a multicentre, single-arm, open-label phase I trial in Germany that tested a mutant IDH1 peptide vaccine in humans for the first time. Genomic DNA for TCRB sequencing was isolated from EDTA blood with the DNeasy Blood and Tissue Kit. For this clone: The specificity of this receptor is unknown. No base-level quality is on record; no much larger clone is a single base apart.

From the cysteine up to the phenylalanine, the CDR3 has a length of 13 residues. The only DNA kept is the CDR3, 39 bases in frame from the first base. V and J lose 3 bases and 4 bases, and a span of 10 bases separates them. The germline V gene (reference sequence) gives CDR1 as LNHDA and CDR2 as SQIVND. The sequencing here drew on PBMCs, taken from a glioma patient whose treatment included an IDH1 peptide vaccine. The rearranged segments are TRBV19 and TRBJ2-7; the D gene identity is not certain. The sequence was obtained from a man in his forties with glioma. CDR3 protein: CASSMADKYEQYF. The nucleotide sequence is given as TGTGCCAGTAGTATGGCAGACAAATACGAGCAGTACTTC.